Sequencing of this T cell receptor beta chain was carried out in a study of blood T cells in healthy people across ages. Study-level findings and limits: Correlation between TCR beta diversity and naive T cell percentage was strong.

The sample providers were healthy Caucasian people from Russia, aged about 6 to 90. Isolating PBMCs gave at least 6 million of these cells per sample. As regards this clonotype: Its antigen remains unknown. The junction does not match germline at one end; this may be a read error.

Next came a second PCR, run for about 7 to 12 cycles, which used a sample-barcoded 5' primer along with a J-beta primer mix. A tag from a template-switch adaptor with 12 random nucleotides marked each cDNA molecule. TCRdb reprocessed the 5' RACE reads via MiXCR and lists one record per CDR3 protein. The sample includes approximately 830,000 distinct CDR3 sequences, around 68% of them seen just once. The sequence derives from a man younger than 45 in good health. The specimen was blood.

The CDR3 sequence: CASSGSAGGKVYNEQFF. CDR3 sequence (DNA): TGTGCTAGCAGTGGTAGCGCGGGGGGCAAAGTTTACAATGAGCAGTTCTTC. The chain recombines TRBV27 with TRBJ2-1; TRBD2 aligns across 8 bases. The CDR3 sequence is 17 residues long. The germline V gene has CDR1 MNHEY and CDR2 SMNVEV (reference sequence).